Detailed here is one T cell receptor beta chain. What it binds is not known. Measured with immunoSEQ multiplex PCR; TCRdb has only the in-frame clones, and not every one. The sample includes roughly 120,000 clones, roughly 93% of them seen just once. The record originates from a study of T cell responses to AZD1222 COVID-19 vaccine. Points from the study as a whole: Repertoire sampling was restricted to post-peak T cell response timepoints.

The V gene's germline CDR1 is SGDLS and CDR2 YYNGEE. The V and J ends lost 0 bases and 8 bases respectively, with 12 bases between them. This CDR3 contains 14 residues. Sample: peripheral blood, taken 28 days after the second AZD1222 dose. This clonotype was sampled from an adult who received the AZD1222 COVID-19 vaccine. This chain joins TRBV9 and TRBJ2-1; D ambiguous. The CDR3 DNA is TGTGCCAGCAGCGTAGAGTTGGTAATATATGAGCAGTTCTTC. It yields the protein CASSVELVIYEQFF.